This T cell receptor (beta chain) was found in a study of blood T cell repertoires in COVID-19. The overall study: Sample material is recorded as cDNA or gDNA derived from T cells, B-cell-depleted T cells, or PBMCs.

Per the germline V gene, CDR1 is SGHRS and CDR2 is YFSETQ. J lost 0 bases, V lost 3 bases, and 3 bases had no gene match. This CDR3 region has 14 residues. Sequenced by immunoSEQ multiplex PCR; TCRdb stores in-frame clones only, minus some. Of roughly 230,000 clones listed, roughly 80% are singletons. The sample taken for sequencing was peripheral blood. The gene calls are TRBV5-1 and TRBJ2-7, with 7 bases that match TRBD1. The sequence was obtained from a woman older than 75 with acute or convalescent COVID-19. This CDR3 reads CASSYTGDSYEQYF. CDR3 nucleotides: TGCGCCAGCAGCTATACAGGGGACTCCTACGAGCAGTACTTC. Drawing the rest from reference TRBV5-1 and TRBJ2-7, the complete variable domain is KAGVTQTPRYLIKTRGQQVTLSCSPISGHRSVSWYQQTPGQGLQFLFEYFSETQRNKGNFPGRFSGRQFSNSRSEMNVSTLELGDSALYLCASSYTGDSYEQYFGPGTRLTVT.